A single TCR beta chain is shown here with its context. The antigen is undetermined. These data belong to a study of CXCR3-negative and CXCR3-positive naive CD8 T cells. General observations from the study: Memory cells showed distinct TRBV-TRBJ patterns, while the two naive subsets matched. Naive subsets displayed similar surface CD5, and TCR strength was inferred from TRB CDR3 properties.

CDR3 length equals 15 residues. In germline, CDR1 is SQVTM, CDR2 ANQGSEA. The TRB cDNA libraries were prepared by 5' RACE with UMI labels. After re-calling the 5' RACE reads, TCRdb lists one entry per CDR3 protein, DNA absent. The sample holds around 81,000 distinct CDR3 sequences. The sample consisted of naive CXCR3- CD8+ T cells from blood. Subset meaning: CD45RO-CCR7+CD27+CD95- naive CD8+ T cells lacking CXCR3 (TNR3-). This sequence originates from a human donor in good health. Some clones in this sample may be carry-over from other donors' samples. The rearrangement uses TRBV29-1 and TRBJ2-2; TCRdb proposes TRBD2, but this gene call is untestable without DNA. The CDR3 loop is CSVDIAGDNAGELFF.